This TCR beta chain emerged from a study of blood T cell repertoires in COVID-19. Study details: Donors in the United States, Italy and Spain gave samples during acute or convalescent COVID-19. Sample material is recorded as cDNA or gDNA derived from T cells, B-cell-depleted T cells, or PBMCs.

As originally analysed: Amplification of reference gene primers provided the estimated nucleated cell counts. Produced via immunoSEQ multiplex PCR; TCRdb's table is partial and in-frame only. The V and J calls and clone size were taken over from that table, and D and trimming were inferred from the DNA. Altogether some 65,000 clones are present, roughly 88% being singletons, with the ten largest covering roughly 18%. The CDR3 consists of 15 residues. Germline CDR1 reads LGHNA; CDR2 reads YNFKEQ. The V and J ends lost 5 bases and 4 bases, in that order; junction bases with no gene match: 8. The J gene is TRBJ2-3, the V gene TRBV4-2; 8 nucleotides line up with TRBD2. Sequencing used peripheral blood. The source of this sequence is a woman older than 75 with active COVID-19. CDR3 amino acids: CASSFSGGVADTQYF. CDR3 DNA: TGTGCCAGCAGCTTCAGCGGGGGAGTCGCAGATACGCAGTATTTT.